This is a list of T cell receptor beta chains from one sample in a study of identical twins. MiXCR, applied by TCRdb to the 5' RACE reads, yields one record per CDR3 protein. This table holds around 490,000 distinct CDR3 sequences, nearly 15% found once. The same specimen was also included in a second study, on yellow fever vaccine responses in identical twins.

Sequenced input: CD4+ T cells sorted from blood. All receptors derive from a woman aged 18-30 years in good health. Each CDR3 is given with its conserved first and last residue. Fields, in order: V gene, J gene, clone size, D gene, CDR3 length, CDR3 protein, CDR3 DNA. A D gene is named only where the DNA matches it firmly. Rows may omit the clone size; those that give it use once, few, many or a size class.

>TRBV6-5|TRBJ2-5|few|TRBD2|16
CASSYTPRRGEETQYF
TGTGCCAGCAGTTACACCCCCCGGCGGGGGGAAGAGACCCAGTACTTC
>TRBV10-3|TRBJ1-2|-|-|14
CAISESQGSSGYTF
TGTGCCATCAGTGAGTCTCAGGGGAGCAGCGGCTACACCTTC
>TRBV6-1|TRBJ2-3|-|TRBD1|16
CASRRNKGAESDTQYF
TGTGCCAGCAGGAGGAACAAGGGGGCCGAATCAGATACGCAGTATTTT
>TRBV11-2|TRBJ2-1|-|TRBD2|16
CASSPLSGLAGNEQFF
TGTGCCAGCAGTCCCCTCAGCGGACTAGCGGGAAATGAGCAGTTCTTC
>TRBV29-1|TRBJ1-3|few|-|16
CSVQTRTGFSGNTIYF
TGCAGCGTCCAGACACGAACAGGGTTCTCTGGAAACACCATATATTTT
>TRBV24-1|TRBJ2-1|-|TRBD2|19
CATSATLAADPSSYNEQFF
TGTGCCACCAGTGCAACCCTAGCGGCAGACCCAAGCTCCTACAATGAGCAGTTCTTC
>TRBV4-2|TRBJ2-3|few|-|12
CASSGGINTQYF
TGTGCCAGCAGCGGAGGTATTAATACGCAGTATTTT
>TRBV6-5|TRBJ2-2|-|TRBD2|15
CASSYSTSYTGELFF
TGTGCCAGCAGTTACTCGACTAGCTATACCGGGGAGCTGTTTTTT
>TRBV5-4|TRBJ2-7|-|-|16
CASSLATGASGYEQYF
TGTGCCAGCAGCTTGGCTACAGGGGCTAGCGGGTACGAGCAGTACTTC
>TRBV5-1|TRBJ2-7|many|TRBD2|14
CASSLGGTRNEQYF
TGCGCCAGCAGCTTGGGAGGGACTAGGAACGAGCAGTACTTC
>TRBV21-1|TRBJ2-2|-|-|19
CASSSKGGVGQTNTGELFF
TGTGCCAGCAGCTCCAAGGGGGGAGTCGGACAGACCAACACCGGGGAGCTGTTTTTT
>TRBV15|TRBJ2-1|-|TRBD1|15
CATSSGTGDYNEQFF
TGTGCCACCAGCAGCGGGACAGGAGACTACAATGAGCAGTTCTTC
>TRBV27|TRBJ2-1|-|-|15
CASSLRGDSYNEQFF
TGTGCCAGCAGTTTAAGAGGAGACTCCTACAATGAGCAGTTCTTC
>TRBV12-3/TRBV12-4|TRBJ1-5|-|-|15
CASRVTGRLGQPQHF
TGTGCCAGCAGGGTAACAGGGCGGCTAGGTCAGCCCCAGCATTTT
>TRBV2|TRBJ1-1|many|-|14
CASSEAPSPGGAFF
TGTGCCAGCAGTGAAGCGCCGTCCCCAGGTGGAGCTTTCTTT
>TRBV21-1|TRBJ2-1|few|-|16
CASSPGLAVPYNEQFF
TGTGCCAGCAGTCCGGGACTAGCGGTACCTTACAATGAGCAGTTCTTC
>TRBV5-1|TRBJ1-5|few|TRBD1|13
CASSQGGAGPQHF
TGCGCCAGCAGTCAAGGGGGCGCAGGGCCCCAGCATTTT